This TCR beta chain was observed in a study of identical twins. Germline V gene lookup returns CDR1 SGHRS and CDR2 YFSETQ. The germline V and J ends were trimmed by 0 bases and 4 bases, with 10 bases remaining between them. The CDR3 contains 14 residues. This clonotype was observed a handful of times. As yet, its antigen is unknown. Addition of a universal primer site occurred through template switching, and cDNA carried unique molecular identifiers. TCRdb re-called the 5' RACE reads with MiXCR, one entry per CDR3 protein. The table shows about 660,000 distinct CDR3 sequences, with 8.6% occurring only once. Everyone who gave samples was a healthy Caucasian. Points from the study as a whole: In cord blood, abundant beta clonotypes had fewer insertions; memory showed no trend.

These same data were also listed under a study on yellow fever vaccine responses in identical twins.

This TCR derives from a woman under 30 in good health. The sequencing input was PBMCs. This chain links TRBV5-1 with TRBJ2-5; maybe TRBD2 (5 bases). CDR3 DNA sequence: TGCGCCAGCAGCTTGGCTATGGGGAGAGAGACCCAGTACTTC. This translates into CASSLAMGRETQYF.